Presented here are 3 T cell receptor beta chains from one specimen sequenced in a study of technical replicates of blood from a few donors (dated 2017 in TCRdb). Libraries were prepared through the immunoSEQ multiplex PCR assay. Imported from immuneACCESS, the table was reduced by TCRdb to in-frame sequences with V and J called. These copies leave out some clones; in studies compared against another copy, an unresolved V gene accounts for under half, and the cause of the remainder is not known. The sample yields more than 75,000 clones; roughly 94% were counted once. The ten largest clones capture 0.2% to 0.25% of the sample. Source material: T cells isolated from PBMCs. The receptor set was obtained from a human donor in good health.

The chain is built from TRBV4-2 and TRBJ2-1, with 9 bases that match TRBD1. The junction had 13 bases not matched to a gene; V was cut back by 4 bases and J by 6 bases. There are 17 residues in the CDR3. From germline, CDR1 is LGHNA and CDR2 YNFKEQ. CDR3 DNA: TGTGCCAGCAGCCTTCTACGGACAGGGGATTTCGGCAATGAGCAGTTCTTC. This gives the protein CASSLLRTGDFGNEQFF.

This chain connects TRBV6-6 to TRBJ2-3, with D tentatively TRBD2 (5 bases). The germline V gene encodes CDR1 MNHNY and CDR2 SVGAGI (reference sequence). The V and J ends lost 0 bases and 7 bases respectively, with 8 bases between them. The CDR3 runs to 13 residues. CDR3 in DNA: TGTGCCAGCAGTTACTCGGACTCCCATACGCAGTATTTT. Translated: CASSYSDSHTQYF.

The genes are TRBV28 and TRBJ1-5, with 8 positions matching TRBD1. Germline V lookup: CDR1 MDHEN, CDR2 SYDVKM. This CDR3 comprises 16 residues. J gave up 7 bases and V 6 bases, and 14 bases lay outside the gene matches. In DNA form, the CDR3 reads TGTGCCAGCAGCCCCTCCCGGGACAGGTTAGACCAGCCCCAGCATTTT. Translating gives CASSPSRDRLDQPQHF.